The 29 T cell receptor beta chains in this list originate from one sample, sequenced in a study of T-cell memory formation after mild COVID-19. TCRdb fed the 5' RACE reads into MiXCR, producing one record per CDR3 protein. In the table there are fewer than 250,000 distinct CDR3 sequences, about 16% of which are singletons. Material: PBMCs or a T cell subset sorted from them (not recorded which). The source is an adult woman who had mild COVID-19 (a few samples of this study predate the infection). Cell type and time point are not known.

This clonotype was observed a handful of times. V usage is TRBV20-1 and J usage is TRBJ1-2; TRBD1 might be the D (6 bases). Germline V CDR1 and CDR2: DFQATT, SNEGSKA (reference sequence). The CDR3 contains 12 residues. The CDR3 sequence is CSATGQKYGYTF. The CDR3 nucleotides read TGCAGCGCAACAGGGCAAAAGTATGGCTACACCTTC.

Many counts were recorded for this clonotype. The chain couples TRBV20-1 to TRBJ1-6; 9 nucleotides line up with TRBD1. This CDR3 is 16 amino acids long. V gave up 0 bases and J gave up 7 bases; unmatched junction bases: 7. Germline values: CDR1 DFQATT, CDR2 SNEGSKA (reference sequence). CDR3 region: CSARDADRGWNSPLHF. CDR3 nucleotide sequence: TGCAGTGCTAGAGATGCGGACAGGGGATGGAATTCACCCCTCCACTTT.

CDR3 region: CSASGRGTSTKLAKNIQYF. CDR3 nucleotides: TGCAGTGCTAGCGGCCGAGGGACTTCGACCAAGCTAGCCAAAAACATTCAGTACTTC. This rearrangement joins TRBV20-1 to TRBJ2-4; a weak D match, TRBD2 (6 bases). The CDR3 runs 19 residues. V was cut by 3 bases and J by 0 bases, with 24 bases left in between. CDR1 and CDR2 (germline): DFQATT, SNEGSKA (reference sequence).

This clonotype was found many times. CDR3 loop: CASSPPTGLRREQFF. DNA for the CDR3: TGTGCCAGCTCACCACCTACAGGCCTAAGGCGGGAGCAGTTCTTC. The chain joins TRBV18 to TRBJ2-1, with D possibly TRBD1 on 5 matching bases. The V gene lost 0 bases and the J gene lost 10 bases, with 16 bases spanning the gap. CDR1 is KGHSH, CDR2 LQKENI, per germline. The CDR3 spans 15 residues.

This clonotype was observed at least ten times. As DNA, the CDR3 is TGCGCCAGCAGCGCTATGTGGTCCGAGAACACTGAAGCTTTCTTT. Translated: CASSAMWSENTEAFF. The chain employs TRBV5-1 and TRBJ1-1; D gene unclear. Trimming took 4 bases from V and 1 from J, leaving 14 bases between them. CDR1 and CDR2 from the germline V gene are SGHRS and YFSETQ. There are 15 residues in the CDR3.

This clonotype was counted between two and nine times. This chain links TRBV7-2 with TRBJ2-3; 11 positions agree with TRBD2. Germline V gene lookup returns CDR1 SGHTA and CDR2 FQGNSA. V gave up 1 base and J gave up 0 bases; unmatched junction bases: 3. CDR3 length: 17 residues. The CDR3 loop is CASSLVGTSGSTDTQYF. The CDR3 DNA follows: TGTGCCAGCAGCTTAGTAGGGACTAGCGGTAGCACAGATACGCAGTATTTT.

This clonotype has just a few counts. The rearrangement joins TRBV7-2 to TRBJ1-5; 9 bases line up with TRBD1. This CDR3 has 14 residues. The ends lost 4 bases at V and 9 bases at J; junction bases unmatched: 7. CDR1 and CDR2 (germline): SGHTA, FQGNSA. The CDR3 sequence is CASSSNTGGWPQHF. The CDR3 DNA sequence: TGTGCCAGCAGCTCGAATACAGGGGGCTGGCCCCAGCATTTT.

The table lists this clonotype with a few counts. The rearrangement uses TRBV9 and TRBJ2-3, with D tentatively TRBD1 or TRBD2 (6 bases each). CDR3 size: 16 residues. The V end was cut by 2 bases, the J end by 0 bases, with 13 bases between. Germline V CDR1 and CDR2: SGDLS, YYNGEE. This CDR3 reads CASSVRQGTSTDTQYF. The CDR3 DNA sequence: TGTGCCAGCAGCGTGCGCCAGGGGACTAGCACAGATACGCAGTATTTT.

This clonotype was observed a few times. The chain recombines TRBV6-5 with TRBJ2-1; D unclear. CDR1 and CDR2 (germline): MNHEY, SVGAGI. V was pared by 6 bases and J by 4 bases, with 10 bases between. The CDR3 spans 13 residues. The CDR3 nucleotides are TGTGCCAGCAGCCGCGGAGCTTACAATGAGCAGTTCTTC. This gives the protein CASSRGAYNEQFF.

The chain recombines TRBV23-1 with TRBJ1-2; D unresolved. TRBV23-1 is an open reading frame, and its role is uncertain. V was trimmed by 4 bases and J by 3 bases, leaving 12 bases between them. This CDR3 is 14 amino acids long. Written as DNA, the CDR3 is TGCGCCAGCAGTCCCCTTCGGAGAGACTATGGCTACACCTTC. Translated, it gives CASSPLRRDYGYTF.

CDR3 protein: CASSLRTGRNTEAFF. The CDR3 bases are TGTGCCAGCAGCCTCCGGACAGGGAGGAACACTGAAGCTTTCTTT. This chain joins TRBV3-1 and TRBJ1-1; 8 bases are shared with TRBD1. CDR3 length: 15 residues. Germline V CDR1 and CDR2: LGHDT, YNNKEL (reference sequence). J gave up 1 base and V 4 bases, and 5 bases lay outside the gene matches.

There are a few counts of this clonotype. As DNA, the CDR3 is TGTGCCAGCAGCCCGAGAGGCGGGAGGGCCGGTAATGAGCAGTTCTTC. It specifies CASSPRGGRAGNEQFF. The gene calls are TRBV7-2 and TRBJ2-1; the match to TRBD2 covers 9 bases. This CDR3 comprises 16 residues. The junction had 12 bases not matched to a gene; V was cut back by 5 bases and J by 7 bases. Germline assignment: CDR1 SGHTA and CDR2 FQGNSA.

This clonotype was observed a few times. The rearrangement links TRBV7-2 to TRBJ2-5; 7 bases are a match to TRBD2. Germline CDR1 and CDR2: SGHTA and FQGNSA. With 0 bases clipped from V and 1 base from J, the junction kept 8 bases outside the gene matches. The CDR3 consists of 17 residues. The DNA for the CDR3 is TGTGCCAGCAGCTTAGCCCCTCCTTCTAGCGGCCAAGAGACCCAGTACTTC. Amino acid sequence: CASSLAPPSSGQETQYF.

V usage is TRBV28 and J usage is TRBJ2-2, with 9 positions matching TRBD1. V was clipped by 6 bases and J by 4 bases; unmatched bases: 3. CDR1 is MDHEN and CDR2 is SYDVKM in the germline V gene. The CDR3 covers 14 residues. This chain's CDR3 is CASRLQGATGELFF. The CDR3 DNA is TGTGCCAGCAGGCTACAGGGGGCCACCGGGGAGCTGTTTTTT.

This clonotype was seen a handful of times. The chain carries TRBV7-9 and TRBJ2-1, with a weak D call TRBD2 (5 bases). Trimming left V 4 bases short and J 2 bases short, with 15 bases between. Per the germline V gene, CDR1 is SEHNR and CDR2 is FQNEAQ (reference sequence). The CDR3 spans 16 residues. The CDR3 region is CASSSYRGWAYNEQFF. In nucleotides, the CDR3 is TGTGCCAGCAGCTCATACCGGGGTTGGGCCTACAATGAGCAGTTCTTC.

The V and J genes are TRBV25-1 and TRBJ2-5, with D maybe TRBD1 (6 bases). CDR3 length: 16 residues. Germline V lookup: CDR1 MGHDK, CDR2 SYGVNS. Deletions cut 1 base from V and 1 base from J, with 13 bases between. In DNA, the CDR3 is TGTGCCAGCAGTGAATTTTCCGGGACATCCCAAGAGACCCAGTACTTC. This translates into CASSEFSGTSQETQYF.

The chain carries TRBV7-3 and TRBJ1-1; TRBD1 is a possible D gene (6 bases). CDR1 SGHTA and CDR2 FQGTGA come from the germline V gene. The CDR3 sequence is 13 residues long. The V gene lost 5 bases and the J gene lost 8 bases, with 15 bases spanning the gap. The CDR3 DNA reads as TGTGCCAGCAGCGCCCGTCCAACAGGGGAAGCTTTCTTT. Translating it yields CASSARPTGEAFF.

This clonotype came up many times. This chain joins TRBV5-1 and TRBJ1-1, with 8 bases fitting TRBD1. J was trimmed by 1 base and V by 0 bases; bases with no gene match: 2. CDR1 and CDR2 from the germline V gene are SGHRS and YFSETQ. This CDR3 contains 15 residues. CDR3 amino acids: CASSLGTGPNTEAFF. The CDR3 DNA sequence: TGCGCCAGCAGCTTGGGGACAGGGCCGAACACTGAAGCTTTCTTT.

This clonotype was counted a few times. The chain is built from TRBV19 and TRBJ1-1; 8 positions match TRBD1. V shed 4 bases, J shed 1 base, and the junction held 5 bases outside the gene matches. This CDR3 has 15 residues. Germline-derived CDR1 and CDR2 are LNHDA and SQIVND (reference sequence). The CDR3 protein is CASSKTDRANTEAFF. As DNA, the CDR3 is TGTGCCAGTAGTAAGACGGACAGGGCGAACACTGAAGCTTTCTTT.

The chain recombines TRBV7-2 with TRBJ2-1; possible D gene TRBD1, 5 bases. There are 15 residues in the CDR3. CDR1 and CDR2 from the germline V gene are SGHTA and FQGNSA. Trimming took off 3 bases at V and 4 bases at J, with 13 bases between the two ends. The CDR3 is CASSFDRDFYNEQFF. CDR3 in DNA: TGTGCCAGCAGCTTTGACAGAGACTTTTACAATGAGCAGTTCTTC.

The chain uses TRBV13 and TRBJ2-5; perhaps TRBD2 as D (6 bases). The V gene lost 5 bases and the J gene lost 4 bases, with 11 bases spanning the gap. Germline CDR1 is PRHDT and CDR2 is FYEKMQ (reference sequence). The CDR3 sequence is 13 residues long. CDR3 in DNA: TGTGCCAGCAGCCCGGGACTTGGAGAGACCCAGTACTTC. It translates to CASSPGLGETQYF.

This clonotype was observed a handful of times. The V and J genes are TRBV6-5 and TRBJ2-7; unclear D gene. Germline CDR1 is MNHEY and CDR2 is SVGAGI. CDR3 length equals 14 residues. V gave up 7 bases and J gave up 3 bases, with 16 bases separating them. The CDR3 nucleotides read TGTGCCAGCACCCCACTCGGCGGAGACTACGAGCAGTACTTC. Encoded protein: CASTPLGGDYEQYF.

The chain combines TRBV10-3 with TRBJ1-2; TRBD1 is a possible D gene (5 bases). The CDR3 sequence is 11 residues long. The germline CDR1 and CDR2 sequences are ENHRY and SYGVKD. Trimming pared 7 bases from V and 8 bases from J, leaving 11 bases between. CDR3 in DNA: TGTGCCATCATGGGGAAGGGGGGCTACACCTTC. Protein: CAIMGKGGYTF.

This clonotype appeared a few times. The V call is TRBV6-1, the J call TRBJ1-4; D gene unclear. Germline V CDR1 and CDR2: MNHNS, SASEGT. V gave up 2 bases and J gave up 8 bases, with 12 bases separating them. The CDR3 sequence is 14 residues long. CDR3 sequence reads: CASSEPGFDEKLFF. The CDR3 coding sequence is TGTGCCAGCAGTGAACCGGGTTTTGACGAAAAACTGTTTTTT.

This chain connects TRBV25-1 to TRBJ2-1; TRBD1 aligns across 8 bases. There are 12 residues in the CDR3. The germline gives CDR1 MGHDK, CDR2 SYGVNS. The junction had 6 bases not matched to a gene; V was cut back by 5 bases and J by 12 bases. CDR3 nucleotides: TGTGCCAGCAGTCCTAACGGACAGGGGCAGTTCTTC. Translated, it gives CASSPNGQGQFF. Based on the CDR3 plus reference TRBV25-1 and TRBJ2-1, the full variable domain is EADIYQTPRYLVIGTGKKITLECSQTMGHDKMYWYQQDPGMELHLIHYSYGVNSTEKGDLSSESTVSRIRTEHFPLTLESARPSHTSQYLCASSPNGQGQFFGPGTRLTVL.

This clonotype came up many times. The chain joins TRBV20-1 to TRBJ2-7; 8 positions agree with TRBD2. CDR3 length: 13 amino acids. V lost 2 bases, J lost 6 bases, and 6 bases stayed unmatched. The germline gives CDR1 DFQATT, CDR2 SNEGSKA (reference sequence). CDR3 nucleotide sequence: TGCAGTGCTAGACCGGGGGGGCCCCTCGAGCAGTACTTC. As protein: CSARPGGPLEQYF.

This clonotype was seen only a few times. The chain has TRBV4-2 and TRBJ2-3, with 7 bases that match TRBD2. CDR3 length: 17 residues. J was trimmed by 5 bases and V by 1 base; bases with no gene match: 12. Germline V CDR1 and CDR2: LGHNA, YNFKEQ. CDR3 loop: CASSQVTGTKHGDTQYF. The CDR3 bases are TGTGCCAGCAGCCAAGTTACTGGGACTAAGCACGGAGATACGCAGTATTTT.

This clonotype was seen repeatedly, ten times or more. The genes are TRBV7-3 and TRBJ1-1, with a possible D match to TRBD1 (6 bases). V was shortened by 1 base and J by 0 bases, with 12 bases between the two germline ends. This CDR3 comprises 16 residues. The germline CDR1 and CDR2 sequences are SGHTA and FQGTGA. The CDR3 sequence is CASSLMAGGVNTEAFF. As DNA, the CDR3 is TGTGCCAGCAGCTTAATGGCGGGGGGCGTGAACACTGAAGCTTTCTTT.

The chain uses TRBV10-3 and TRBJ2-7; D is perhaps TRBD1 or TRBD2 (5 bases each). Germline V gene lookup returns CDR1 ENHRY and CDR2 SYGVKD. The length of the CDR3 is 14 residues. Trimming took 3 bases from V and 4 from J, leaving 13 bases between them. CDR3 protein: CAISEGDGEYEQYF. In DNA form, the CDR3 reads TGTGCCATCAGTGAAGGGGACGGAGAATACGAGCAGTACTTC.